This TCR beta chain came from a study of T cell responses to AZD1222 COVID-19 vaccine. Concerning this clone itself: Its antigen is not identified.

Measured with immunoSEQ multiplex PCR; TCRdb has only the in-frame clones, and not every one. Of roughly 130,000 clones listed, 80% to 90% were seen once; the top ten hold around 1.6%. The CDR3 extends over 15 amino acids. V gave up 0 bases and J gave up 3 bases, with 8 bases separating them. CDR1 and CDR2 (germline): SGHTA, FQGTGA. Regarding the study as a whole: Spike-wide coverage was observed for vaccine-associated CD4 TCRs, with dominant responses at 160-218 and 743-854.

The chain is built from TRBV7-3 and TRBJ1-4, with D possibly matching TRBD1 (5 bases). The material sequenced was peripheral blood, taken on day 0 of AZD1222 vaccination. This receptor was obtained from an adult in good health. The chain's CDR3 is CASSLTSGPNEKLFF. DNA of the CDR3: TGTGCCAGCAGCTTAACGTCAGGGCCTAATGAAAAACTGTTTTTT.